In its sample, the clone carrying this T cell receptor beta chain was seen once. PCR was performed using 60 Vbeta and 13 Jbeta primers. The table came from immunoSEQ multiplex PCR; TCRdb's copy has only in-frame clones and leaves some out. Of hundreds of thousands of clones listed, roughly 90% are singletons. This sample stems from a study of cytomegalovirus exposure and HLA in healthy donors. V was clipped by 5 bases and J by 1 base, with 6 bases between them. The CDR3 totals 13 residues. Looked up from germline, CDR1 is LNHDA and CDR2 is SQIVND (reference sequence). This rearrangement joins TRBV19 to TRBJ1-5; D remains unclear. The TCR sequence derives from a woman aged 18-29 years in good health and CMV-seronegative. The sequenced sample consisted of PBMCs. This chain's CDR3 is CASSVLSNQPQHF. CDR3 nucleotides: TGTGCCAGTAGTGTACTAAGCAATCAGCCCCAGCATTTT.